These T cell receptor beta chains were read from a single sample in a study of immune heterogeneity within non-small cell lung tumors. A single record per CDR3 protein comes from TCRdb applying MiXCR to the multiplex PCR reads. The data show roughly 9,800 distinct CDR3 sequences, roughly a third seen once. Sequencing used lung tumor tissue. The source of these receptors is a man in his sixties with non-small cell lung cancer. Each CDR3 is given with its conserved first and last residue. The D gene is left open where the match is weak. The size entry is marked missing in some rows and otherwise reads once, few, many or a size class.

j_gene: TRBJ2-5
v_gene: TRBV25-1
abundance: once
d_gene: NA
CDR3nt: TGTGCCAGCAGTGCCGGGTCGTTATTAGAGACCCAGTACTTC
CDR3aa: CASSAGSLLETQYF

j_gene: TRBJ2-5
v_gene: TRBV6-1
abundance: many
d_gene: TRBD2
CDR3nt: TGTGCCAGCAGTGAAGCGGTAAGCGGGATCGAGACCCAGTACTTC
CDR3aa: CASSEAVSGIETQYF

j_gene: TRBJ2-5
v_gene: TRBV24-1
abundance: many
d_gene: TRBD2
CDR3nt: TGTGCCACCAGTGATATGGCGGGAGGGCAAGAGACCCAGTACTTC
CDR3aa: CATSDMAGGQETQYF

j_gene: TRBJ2-3
v_gene: TRBV7-9
abundance: NA
d_gene: TRBD2
CDR3nt: TGTGCCAGCAGCCTACGTGGGGCTAGCGGGAGAGTGGACACAGATACGCAGTATTTT
CDR3aa: CASSLRGASGRVDTDTQYF

j_gene: TRBJ2-7
v_gene: TRBV19
abundance: medium-sized
d_gene: TRBD1
CDR3nt: TGTGCCAGCCACGACAGGGGAACGGGGGAGCAGTACTTC
CDR3aa: CASHDRGTGEQYF

j_gene: TRBJ1-6
v_gene: TRBV6-9
abundance: NA
d_gene: TRBD1
CDR3nt: TGTGCCAGCAGCTTAAAGGGACAGGCGATATATAATTCACCCCTCCACTTT
CDR3aa: CASSLKGQAIYNSPLHF

j_gene: TRBJ2-1
v_gene: TRBV5-1
abundance: many
d_gene: TRBD2
CDR3nt: TGCGCCAGCAGCTCGACTAGCGGGAGTAGGAATGAGCAGTTCTTC
CDR3aa: CASSSTSGSRNEQFF

j_gene: TRBJ1-1
v_gene: TRBV19
abundance: medium-sized
d_gene: NA
CDR3nt: TGTGCCAGTAGTATAGGACAGTCGGGCACTGAAGCTTTCTTT
CDR3aa: CASSIGQSGTEAFF

j_gene: TRBJ2-1
v_gene: TRBV30
abundance: NA
d_gene: NA
CDR3nt: TGTGCCTGGGGATTTAGCTCCTACAATGAGCAGTTCTTC
CDR3aa: CAWGFSSYNEQFF

j_gene: TRBJ2-7
v_gene: TRBV28
abundance: medium-sized
d_gene: NA
CDR3nt: TGTGCCAGCAGTCCGGGCGGCAGTCACTACGAGCAGTACTTC
CDR3aa: CASSPGGSHYEQYF

j_gene: TRBJ2-2
v_gene: TRBV4-2
abundance: many
d_gene: NA
CDR3nt: TGTGCCAGCAGCCAAGATGTAGGAGGTGTCGGGGAGCTGTTTTTT
CDR3aa: CASSQDVGGVGELFF

j_gene: TRBJ1-2
v_gene: TRBV6-1
abundance: NA
d_gene: NA
CDR3nt: TGTGCCAGCAGTGAAGCGCACGGAAACTATGGCTACACCTTC
CDR3aa: CASSEAHGNYGYTF

j_gene: TRBJ2-1
v_gene: TRBV6-2/TRBV6-3
abundance: many
d_gene: TRBD2
CDR3nt: TGTGCCAGCAGTTTTAGCGGGACTAGCGGGAAGGGGTACAATGAGCAGTTCTTC
CDR3aa: CASSFSGTSGKGYNEQFF

j_gene: TRBJ2-3
v_gene: TRBV12-3/TRBV12-4
abundance: NA
d_gene: NA
CDR3nt: TGTGCCAGCAGTTTGCTTGCTCTAGAAGATACGCAGTATTTT
CDR3aa: CASSLLALEDTQYF